The 8 T cell receptor beta chains below were found in one sample sequenced in a study of regulatory T cells in long-lasting Graves disease. Building of the TCR beta libraries involved iRepertoire HTBI primers and Arm-PCR of CDR3 regions. TCRdb itself ran the multiplex PCR reads through MiXCR, one entry per CDR3 protein. The data show some 250,000 distinct CDR3 sequences, with approximately 18% seen just once and 14% held by the top ten. This sample's time point: newly diagnosed GD, antithyroid drugs for less than 3 months. Following extraction of RNA from PBMCs, that RNA was used to make the TCR library. These sequences were also reported in another study, on T cells in Graves' hyperthyroidism and ophthalmopathy.

The sequencing used peripheral blood mononuclear cells (PBMCs), collected at new diagnosis, from a patient treated with antithyroid drugs. Receptors were obtained from a woman in her twenties or thirties with Graves disease.

Regarding this clonotype: A much larger clone sits a single nucleotide away, making a read error possible. Because the CDR3 is missing its conserved closing phenylalanine or tryptophan, this is likely a read error. The V call is TRBV19, the J call TRBJ1-2; no clear D. Trimming shortened V by 3 bases and J by 3 bases, and 11 bases separated the two germline ends. CDR1 is LNHDA, CDR2 SQIVND, per germline (reference sequence). This CDR3 contains 14 residues. This CDR3 reads CASSIVGFYYGYTL. In DNA, the CDR3 is TGTGCCAGTAGTATTGTCGGGTTTTACTATGGCTACACCCTC.

This clonotype was seen ten or more times. The chain combines TRBV6-2 or TRBV6-3 with TRBJ2-3; possibly TRBD2 for D (6 bases). The CDR3 sequence is 18 residues long. V gave up 1 base and J gave up 3 bases, with 20 bases separating them. Germline V CDR1 and CDR2: MNHEY, SVGEGT. CDR3 protein: CASSYWGERAEITDTQYF. CDR3 nucleotide sequence: TGTGCCAGCAGTTACTGGGGGGAGCGAGCGGAGATTACAGATACGCAGTATTTT.

This sequence joins TRBV9 and TRBJ2-7; no clear D. Germline assignment: CDR1 SGDLS and CDR2 YYNGEE. V lost 0 bases, J lost 2 bases, and 9 bases lay in between. CDR3 size: 14 residues. CDR3 bases: TGTGCCAGCAGCGTAGCGGTAGGTCCCTACGAGCAGTACTTC. It codes for CASSVAVGPYEQYF.

This clonotype was counted at least ten times. V and J are TRBV7-9 and TRBJ1-6, with 9 nucleotides matching TRBD1. Germline assignment: CDR1 SEHNR and CDR2 FQNEAQ (reference sequence). This CDR3 is 15 amino acids long. Losses at the gene ends were 1 base for V and 9 bases for J; bases not matched to a gene: 4. The CDR3 DNA reads as TGTGCCAGCAGCTTAGTGGGGACAGGGACTTCACCCCTCCACTTT. As protein: CASSLVGTGTSPLHF.

This clonotype came up many times. The gene calls are TRBV10-3 and TRBJ1-1; no definite D call. CDR3 length equals 12 residues. From germline, CDR1 is ENHRY and CDR2 SYGVKD. The germline V and J ends were trimmed by 8 bases and 4 bases, with 11 bases remaining between them. CDR3 region: CAISSSRTEAFF. DNA of the CDR3: TGTGCCATCTCGAGCTCTCGCACTGAAGCTTTCTTT.

This clonotype was found many times. The chain has TRBV5-1 and TRBJ1-1, with 8 positions matching TRBD1. This CDR3 is 15 amino acids long. Unmatched junction bases numbered 6, after V lost 1 base and J lost 4 bases. Germline CDR1 and CDR2: SGHRS and YFSETQ. CDR3 residues: CASSLLADRGTEAFF. In DNA, the CDR3 is TGCGCCAGCAGCTTGCTGGCCGACAGGGGCACTGAAGCTTTCTTT.

This clonotype was seen repeatedly, ten times or more. V gene TRBV4-1 combines with J gene TRBJ2-7; the D is unclear. The germline V gene has CDR1 MGHRA and CDR2 YSYEKL. Between the trimmed V and J ends, which lost 4 bases and 8 bases, there was a span of 12 bases. The CDR3 has 12 amino acids. In nucleotides, the CDR3 is TGCGCCAGCAGCCGACCCGGGCTTCAGCAGTACTTC. Translating it yields CASSRPGLQQYF.

This clonotype was counted ten times or more. The chain employs TRBV4-1 and TRBJ1-1; perhaps TRBD1 as D (5 bases). The CDR3 spans 15 residues. Between the trimmed V and J ends, which lost 6 bases and 1 base, there was a span of 15 bases. Per germline, CDR1 MGHRA and CDR2 YSYEKL. CDR3: CASRISEGTNTEAFF. The DNA of the CDR3 is TGCGCCAGCAGAATTAGTGAGGGGACGAACACTGAAGCTTTCTTT.